The 4 T cell receptor beta chains below come from one sample, sequenced in a study of blood T cells in healthy people across ages. Through a sample-barcoded 5' primer and a J-beta primer mix, a second PCR was run for 7 to 11 cycles. TCRdb re-analysed the 5' RACE reads in MiXCR, keeping a single row per CDR3 protein. The table has over 700,000 distinct CDR3 sequences, less than 70% seen once. The sequencing input was blood. The receptors here all came from a man older than 75 in good health.

V gene TRBV29-1 combines with J gene TRBJ2-5; 9 nucleotides line up with TRBD2. From germline, CDR1 is SQVTM and CDR2 ANQGSEA. The V segment lost 1 base and the J segment 3 bases; nucleotides outside the gene matches: 0. The CDR3 has 13 residues. The CDR3 spells CSVEGLAEETQYF. The CDR3 nucleotides read TGCAGCGTTGAAGGACTAGCGGAAGAGACCCAGTACTTC. Full variable domain (remainder filled in from reference TRBV29-1 and TRBJ2-5): SAVISQKPSRDICQRGTSLTIQCQVDSQVTMMFWYRQQPGQSLTLIATANQGSEATYESGFVIDKFPISRPNLTFSTLTVSNMSPEDSSIYLCSVEGLAEETQYFGPGTRLLVL.

The gene calls are TRBV27 and TRBJ1-2; TRBD1 might be the D (5 bases). The V end lost 1 base, the J end lost 1 base, and 7 bases lay between the germline ends. The length of the CDR3 is 14 residues. Looked up from germline, CDR1 is MNHEY and CDR2 is SMNVEV (reference sequence). The DNA of the CDR3 is TGTGCCAGCAGTTTATGGGGGGGTAACTATGGCTACACCTTC. It is translated as CASSLWGGNYGYTF.

This clonotype occurred once. This chain connects TRBV2 to TRBJ1-2; no definite D call. Germline loops: CDR1 SNHLY, CDR2 FYNNEI. This CDR3 has 14 amino acids. Trimming removed 7 bases from V and 7 bases from J, with 19 bases in between. The CDR3 DNA reads TGTGCCAGCATTTTTCAAAGTGGTCCCGGTGGCTACACCTTC. It yields the protein CASIFQSGPGGYTF.

V gene TRBV6-1 combines with J gene TRBJ1-6; maybe TRBD1 (5 bases). The CDR3 length is 18 residues. Germline-derived CDR1 and CDR2 are MNHNS and SASEGT. The germline V and J ends were trimmed by 4 bases and 4 bases, with 20 bases remaining between them. As DNA, the CDR3 is TGTGCCAGCAGTGTCCGGGACGAAGATATGGCGTATAATTCACCCCTCCACTTT. Translated: CASSVRDEDMAYNSPLHF.